The 4 T cell receptor beta chains reported below all come from one sample, sequenced in a study of shared clonotypes between healthy human individuals. Repertoires were generated with immunoSEQ multiplex PCR, while TCRdb's copy carries only in-frame clones and drops some. The profile shows more than 2 million clones, just over 90% of them singletons. CD45RO negativity and positive selection for CCR7 defined naive CD8 cells, a population that excluded terminally differentiated effector memory CD45RA+ cells. Sequencing was carried out using naive CD8+ T cells from PBMCs. These receptors all stem from a man younger than 35 in good health. Some clones in this sample may be carry-over from other donors' samples.

The chain couples TRBV14 to TRBJ2-4; 12 bases line up with TRBD1. This CDR3 spans 17 amino acids. From germline, CDR1 is SGHDN and CDR2 FVKESK. Germline trimming cut 2 bases from V and 3 bases from J; bases unmatched to any gene: 5. The CDR3 here is CASSQPGQGAVKNIQYF. In DNA form, the CDR3 reads TGTGCCAGCAGCCAACCGGGACAGGGGGCTGTCAAAAACATTCAGTACTTC.

The chain joins TRBV19 to TRBJ1-2; the D is unclear. The CDR3 contains 14 residues. V dropped 6 bases and J dropped 2 bases, with 13 bases sitting between them. Looked up from germline, CDR1 is LNHDA and CDR2 is SQIVND (reference sequence). The CDR3 here is CASSPVFPNYGYTF. CDR3 bases: TGTGCCAGTAGCCCCGTATTTCCCAACTATGGCTACACCTTC.

The rearrangement joins TRBV5-1 to TRBJ2-7, with TRBD1 as a possible D gene (5 bases). V was shortened by 5 bases and J by 1 base, with 10 bases between the two germline ends. The CDR3 covers 13 residues. Germline loops: CDR1 SGHRS, CDR2 YFSETQ. CDR3 residues: CASRAWTSYEQYF. DNA for the CDR3: TGCGCCAGCAGAGCATGGACATCCTACGAGCAGTACTTC.

The chain carries TRBV9 and TRBJ2-7, with D tentatively TRBD1 or TRBD2 (7 bases each). The CDR3 length is 15 residues. CDR1 is SGDLS and CDR2 is YYNGEE in the germline V gene. V shed 7 bases and J shed 2 bases, with 19 bases lying between them. CDR3: CASGPGGGGPYEQYF. CDR3 bases: TGTGCCAGCGGACCAGGGGGAGGGGGTCCCTACGAGCAGTACTTC.